The T cell receptor beta chain described here comes from a study of cytomegalovirus exposure and HLA in healthy donors. Study in general: From HLA-typed donors, an early data release held tens of millions of unique TCRs. Whole-study results and caveats: V- and J-gene trimming of TCR beta was linked (in a later analysis) to a missense DCLRE1C variant.

As for this clone: Its target is unknown.

PCR employed 60 Vbeta and 13 Jbeta primers. TCRdb's table, derived via immunoSEQ multiplex PCR, lists solely in-frame clones and lacks some. Its table lists under 200,000 clones. Sequencing input: PBMCs. The receptor comes from a woman aged 18-29 years in good health and CMV-seropositive.

This chain's CDR3 is CASRILAGAYEQYF. The CDR3 region has the DNA TGTGCCAGCAGGATACTAGCGGGGGCGTACGAGCAGTACTTC. The chain has TRBV7-2 and TRBJ2-7; 11 nucleotides align to TRBD2. Germline-derived CDR1 and CDR2 are SGHTA and FQGNSA. The CDR3 totals 14 residues. V lost 6 bases to trimming and J lost 4 bases; unmatched junction nucleotides: 5. Full variable domain (remainder filled in from reference TRBV7-2 and TRBJ2-7): GAGVSQSPSNKVTEKGKDVELRCDPISGHTALYWYRQSLGQGLEFLIYFQGNSAPDKSGLPSDRFSAERTGGSVSTLTIQRTQQEDSAVYLCASRILAGAYEQYFGPGTRLTVT.